The 20 T cell receptor beta chains given below trace back to one sample, sequenced in a study of blood T cell repertoires in COVID-19. Here immunoSEQ multiplex PCR was the method, and the copy in TCRdb shows in-frame clones only, minus some. Of 230,000 or so clones in the sample, roughly 82% are singletons; the top ten hold 2% to 2.5%. Sequences were obtained from peripheral blood. The receptors come from a man in his forties who had recovered from COVID-19.

This chain uses TRBV7-2 with TRBJ2-7, with 9 bases identical to TRBD1. Germline CDR1 reads SGHTA; CDR2 reads FQGNSA. CDR3 length: 16 amino acids. V gave up 2 bases and J gave up 4 bases; unmatched junction bases: 9. The DNA for the CDR3 is TGTGCCAGCAGCTTAATCCCCGGGACAGGGTTGTACGAGCAGTACTTC. Amino acids: CASSLIPGTGLYEQYF.

This chain connects TRBV4-3 to TRBJ1-2; D unresolved. The CDR3 runs 17 residues. The germline V gene encodes CDR1 LGHNA and CDR2 YSLEER. V was cut by 4 bases and J by 7 bases, with 25 bases left in between. This CDR3 is CASSLSILVGREGGYTF. In DNA form, the CDR3 reads TGCGCCAGCAGCCTATCGATCCTAGTGGGGAGGGAGGGTGGCTACACCTTC.

V gene TRBV12-5 combines with J gene TRBJ1-2; a possible D gene is TRBD1 (5 bases). The V end lost 6 bases, the J end lost 6 bases, and 11 bases lay between the germline ends. Germline V gene sequence: CDR1 LGHNT, CDR2 FRNRAP. The CDR3 is made up of 12 amino acids. Written as DNA, the CDR3 is TGTGCTAGTGGCCTCGTCAGGGATGGCTACACCTTC. Translating it yields CASGLVRDGYTF.

The chain has TRBV5-1 and TRBJ2-1; the match to TRBD2 covers 12 bases. Germline values: CDR1 SGHRS, CDR2 YFSETQ. The CDR3 length is 17 residues. Germline trimming cut 4 bases from V and 4 bases from J; bases unmatched to any gene: 9. CDR3 sequence: CASSVGLAGASYNEQFF. In DNA, the CDR3 is TGCGCCAGCAGCGTGGGACTAGCGGGTGCGAGTTACAATGAGCAGTTCTTC.

Here the CDR3 DNA reads TGTGCCACCAGCAGAGATCTACAGGGCTATGGCTACACCTTC. Translation: CATSRDLQGYGYTF. V and J are TRBV15 and TRBJ1-2, with a possible D match to TRBD1 (6 bases). The V gene lost 0 bases and the J gene lost 4 bases, with 9 bases spanning the gap. The CDR3 consists of 14 residues. The germline gives CDR1 LNHNV, CDR2 YYDKDF (reference sequence).

The chain employs TRBV7-9 and TRBJ2-3, with D possibly being TRBD2 (5 bases). Germline CDR1 reads SEHNR; CDR2 reads FQNEAQ (reference sequence). V dropped 5 bases and J dropped 6 bases, with 9 bases sitting between them. This CDR3 is built from 12 residues. The CDR3 protein is CASSRDGDTQYF. The CDR3 region has the DNA TGTGCCAGCAGCCGGGATGGGGATACGCAGTATTTT.

The gene calls are TRBV7-2 and TRBJ1-2; no clear D gene. There are 13 residues in the CDR3. The V gene's germline CDR1 is SGHTA and CDR2 FQGNSA. V shed 3 bases and J shed 3 bases, with 8 bases lying between them. This chain's CDR3 is CASSFVGDYGYTF. The CDR3 DNA follows: TGTGCCAGCAGCTTTGTGGGAGACTATGGCTACACCTTC. The whole variable domain, filled in from reference TRBV7-2 and TRBJ1-2, reads GAGVSQSPSNKVTEKGKDVELRCDPISGHTALYWYRQSLGQGLEFLIYFQGNSAPDKSGLPSDRFSAERTGGSVSTLTIQRTQQEDSAVYLCASSFVGDYGYTFGSGTRLTVV.

V is TRBV5-1 and J is TRBJ1-2; TRBD1 is a possible D gene (6 bases). The CDR3 is made up of 14 amino acids. From germline, CDR1 is SGHRS and CDR2 YFSETQ. V was shortened by 7 bases and J by 4 bases, with 17 bases between the two germline ends. CDR3 protein: CASATLDSFYGYTF. Written as DNA, the CDR3 is TGCGCCAGCGCAACGCTGGACAGCTTCTATGGCTACACCTTC.

The CDR3, as DNA: TGCAGCGTTGACAGGACAGGCTCCCGTCGGGCTTTCTTT. Translated, it gives CSVDRTGSRRAFF. The chain links TRBV29-1 to TRBJ1-1, with 7 nucleotides matching TRBD1. The junction had 12 bases not matched to a gene; V was cut back by 3 bases and J by 11 bases. Per germline, CDR1 SQVTM and CDR2 ANQGSEA. This CDR3 has 13 residues.

Remarks on this clone: The sample holds other DNA sequences that translate to the same CDR3. The CDR3 DNA reads TGTGCCAGCAGCCTTACAGGGGACACTGAAGCTTTCTTT. As protein: CASSLTGDTEAFF. The rearrangement uses TRBV12-3 or TRBV12-4 and TRBJ1-1, with TRBD1 identical over 7 bases. Trimming removed 6 bases from V and 3 bases from J; junction bases left unmatched: 4. The CDR3 totals 13 residues.

The chain is built from TRBV7-8 and TRBJ2-5; 11 positions agree with TRBD2. CDR3 length equals 15 residues. The V segment lost 6 bases and the J segment 6 bases; nucleotides outside the gene matches: 9. Germline V gene lookup returns CDR1 SGHVS and CDR2 FQNEAQ. The CDR3 sequence is CASSRLAGGPKTQYF. CDR3 sequence (DNA): TGTGCCAGCAGTCGGTTAGCGGGAGGGCCCAAGACCCAGTACTTC. The complete variable domain, with remaining parts taken from reference TRBV7-8 and TRBJ2-5, reads GAGVSQSPRYKVAKRGQDVALRCDPISGHVSLFWYQQALGQGPEFLTYFQNEAQLDKSGLPSDRFFAERPEGSVSTLKIQRTQQEDSAVYLCASSRLAGGPKTQYFGPGTRLLVL.

This sequence joins TRBV5-5 and TRBJ2-1; 13 nucleotides agree with TRBD2. V gave up 3 bases and J gave up 0 bases; unmatched junction bases: 12. The CDR3 contains 20 residues. Germline-derived CDR1 and CDR2 are SGHKS and YYEKEE (reference sequence). CDR3 residues: CASSSPRTSGSGSSYNEQFF. For the CDR3, the DNA is TGTGCCAGCAGCTCCCCGAGGACTAGCGGGAGTGGGAGCTCCTACAATGAGCAGTTCTTC.

The chain uses TRBV7-2 and TRBJ2-7, with TRBD1 identical over 11 bases. CDR3 length equals 16 residues. CDR1 is SGHTA and CDR2 is FQGNSA in the germline V gene. V dropped 1 base and J dropped 3; count of bases not matched to a gene: 5. CDR3 protein: CASSLGWDRGYYEQYF. The DNA for the CDR3 is TGTGCCAGCAGCTTAGGATGGGACAGGGGGTACTACGAGCAGTACTTC.

The chain recombines TRBV5-1 with TRBJ2-1, with a possible D match to TRBD2 (7 bases). From germline, CDR1 is SGHRS and CDR2 YFSETQ. CDR3 size: 17 residues. V lost 0 bases, J lost 6 bases, and 19 bases lay in between. CDR3 protein: CASSLALAGALPNEQFF. The CDR3 DNA reads as TGCGCCAGCAGCTTGGCCTTGGCGGGGGCCCTTCCCAATGAGCAGTTCTTC.

V usage is TRBV7-2 and J usage is TRBJ2-1; TRBD2 might be the D (7 bases). There are 15 residues in the CDR3. V dropped 5 bases and J dropped 0 bases, with 11 bases sitting between them. CDR1 and CDR2 from the germline V gene are SGHTA and FQGNSA. The CDR3 reads CASSPRGGSYNEQFF. In DNA form, the CDR3 reads TGTGCCAGCAGCCCGAGGGGGGGCTCCTACAATGAGCAGTTCTTC.

V usage is TRBV29-1 and J usage is TRBJ2-1; tentative D call: TRBD1 (6 bases). Germline V gene lookup returns CDR1 SQVTM and CDR2 ANQGSEA. Trimming stripped 4 bases from V and 4 bases from J, with 8 bases between. This CDR3 comprises 12 residues. In DNA form, the CDR3 reads TGCAGCGTTGCCCAGGGGTACAATGAGCAGTTCTTC. Its protein product is CSVAQGYNEQFF.

The chain joins TRBV7-2 to TRBJ2-7; D is unresolved. This CDR3 has 15 residues. Between the trimmed V and J ends, which lost 1 base and 2 bases, there was a span of 12 bases. Germline V gene data show CDR1 as SGHTA and CDR2 as FQGNSA. CDR3 loop: CASSLEAEFTYEQYF. The CDR3 region has the DNA TGTGCCAGCAGCTTAGAGGCGGAGTTTACCTACGAGCAGTACTTC.

A single count supports this clone. The chain links TRBV20-1 to TRBJ2-7, with 9 bases fitting TRBD1. The CDR3 is 15 residues long. Germline values: CDR1 DFQATT, CDR2 SNEGSKA (reference sequence). The V segment lost 3 bases and the J segment 5 bases; nucleotides outside the gene matches: 11. The CDR3 coding sequence is TGCAGTGCTAGTGAACAGGGGGCGTTTTTCCACGAGCAGTACTTC. Translating it yields CSASEQGAFFHEQYF.

The rearrangement joins TRBV6-5 to TRBJ1-1; D is uncertain. The germline CDR1 and CDR2 sequences are MNHEY and SVGAGI. Deletions cut 7 bases from V and 3 bases from J, with 15 bases between. The CDR3 loop spans 14 amino acids. The CDR3: CASTLSLADTEAFF. CDR3 sequence (DNA): TGTGCCAGCACCCTCTCCCTGGCGGACACTGAAGCTTTCTTT.

The chain joins TRBV7-2 to TRBJ1-4; 11 bases are shared with TRBD1. The CDR3 sequence is 15 residues long. CDR1 is SGHTA and CDR2 is FQGNSA in the germline V gene. Losses at the gene ends were 3 bases for V and 7 bases for J; bases not matched to a gene: 4. CDR3 protein: CASSFTGTGGEKLFF. The CDR3 region has the DNA TGTGCCAGCAGCTTCACCGGGACAGGGGGTGAAAAACTGTTTTTT.